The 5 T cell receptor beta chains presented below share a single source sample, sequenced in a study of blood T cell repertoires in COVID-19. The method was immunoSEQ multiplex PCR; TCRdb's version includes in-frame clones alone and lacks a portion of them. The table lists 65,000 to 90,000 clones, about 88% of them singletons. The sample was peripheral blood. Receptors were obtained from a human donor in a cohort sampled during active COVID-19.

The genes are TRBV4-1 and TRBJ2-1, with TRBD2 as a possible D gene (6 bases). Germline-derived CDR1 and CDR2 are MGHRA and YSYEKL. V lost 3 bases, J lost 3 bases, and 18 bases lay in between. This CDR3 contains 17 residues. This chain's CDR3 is CASSHLPASANYNEQFF. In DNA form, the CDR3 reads TGCGCCAGCAGCCACCTTCCTGCTAGCGCAAACTACAATGAGCAGTTCTTC.

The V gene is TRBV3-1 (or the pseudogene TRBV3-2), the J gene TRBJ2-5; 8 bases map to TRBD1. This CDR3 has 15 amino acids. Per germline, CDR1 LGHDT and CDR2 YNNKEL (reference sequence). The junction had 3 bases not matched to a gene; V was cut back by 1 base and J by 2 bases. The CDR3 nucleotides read TGTGCCAGCAGCCAAGCGGGGACAGGACAAGAGACCCAGTACTTC. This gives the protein CASSQAGTGQETQYF.

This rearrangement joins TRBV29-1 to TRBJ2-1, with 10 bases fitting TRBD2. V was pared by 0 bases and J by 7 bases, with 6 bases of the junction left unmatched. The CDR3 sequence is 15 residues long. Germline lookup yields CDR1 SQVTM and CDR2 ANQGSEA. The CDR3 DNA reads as TGCAGCGTTGAAGACGGACTAGCGGAGGGGAATGAGCAGTTCTTC. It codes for CSVEDGLAEGNEQFF.

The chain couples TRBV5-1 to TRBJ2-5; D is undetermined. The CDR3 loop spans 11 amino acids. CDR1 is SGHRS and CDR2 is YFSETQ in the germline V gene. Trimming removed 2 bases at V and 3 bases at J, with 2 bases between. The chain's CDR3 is CASSFKETQYF. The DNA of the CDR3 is TGCGCCAGCAGCTTTAAAGAGACCCAGTACTTC.

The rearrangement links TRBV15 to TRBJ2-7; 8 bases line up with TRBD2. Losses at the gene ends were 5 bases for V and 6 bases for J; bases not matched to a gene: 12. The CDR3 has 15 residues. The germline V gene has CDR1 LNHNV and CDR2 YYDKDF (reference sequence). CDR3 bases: TGTGCCACCAGCGCCTTTTCAGCGGGAGTCGGCGAGCAGTACTTC. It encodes CATSAFSAGVGEQYF.